This record covers a single T cell receptor (beta chain). Its antigen is not yet known. Nothing much larger sits one base from this clone, and base qualities are not available. For deep sequencing of PBMC libraries, mostly about 480 ng of input genomic DNA was used, and six replicates were run per sample. The immunoSEQ hsTCRbeta kit was used to prepare TCRbeta libraries, following the manufacturer's instructions. Sequencing of the completed libraries took place using an Illumina NovaSeq 6000 S4 flow cell after they had been pooled to about 3.2 nM. Per the authors' processing: The immunoSEQ Analyzer handled quality control and preprocessing of the raw data. The analysis was restricted to productive rearrangements, with each unique CDR3 amino acid sequence defining a clonotype. Repertoire clonality was estimated as the Gini-Simpson index, which was calculated using the R package tcR. Gini indices were compared with Student's t test, and associations with tumor size change were assessed by Pearson correlation. TCRdb took this table from immuneACCESS and kept in-frame rearrangements with V and J called. Such tables lack part of the clones; where checked against another copy, unresolved V genes explain under half of the gap, and the rest is unexplained. That table gives V, J and clone size, and the DNA gave D and trimming. For this sample there are tens of thousands of clones; 65% to 80% appear just once. About 2.5% of the sample is taken by the ten largest.

These data belong to a study of neoadjuvant anti-PD-1 for oral cavity cancer (dated by TCRdb to the early 2020s). About the full investigation: Patients mostly received three to four biweekly doses of nivolumab at 3 mg/kg before curative-intent surgical resection. For patients who did not progress, a fourth nivolumab dose was given around day 43, followed by definitive surgical resection on days 50-56. Responders were defined as patients with complete response, partial response or stable disease by RECIST 1.1; non-responders were defined as patients with progression. The parent correlative cohort had 12 to 13 patients and a response rate of about 35%.

Explained via the paper, the time point label denotes: before neoadjuvant nivolumab. Patients were newly diagnosed with stage II-IVA oral cavity squamous cell carcinoma and had received no prior systemic or radiation treatment. Everyone in the cohort had locally advanced, HPV-negative oral cavity squamous cell carcinoma. No culture maintenance or expansion was done, as the peripheral blood mononuclear cells went straight to analysis. Samples came from a longitudinal correlative study of a single-arm phase II trial of neoadjuvant nivolumab in oral cavity squamous cell carcinoma. Genomic DNA-based TCRbeta sequencing was performed on subject-matched pre- and post-treatment PBMCs and tumors from three responders and three non-responders. Peripheral blood mononuclear cells were collected once before nivolumab treatment and again after treatment, at the time of surgery. The Maxwell RSC DNA from Cells kit was used to extract genomic DNA from PBMCs.

From the germline V gene, CDR1 is SGHVS and CDR2 is FNYEAQ. V trim: 1 base; J trim: 7 bases; unmatched bases: 4. Its CDR3 holds 15 amino acids, cysteine through phenylalanine. This entry keeps only the CDR3 DNA: 45 bases, framed from base 1. What the work shows at the level of the full study, not this receptor alone: Only three patients per response group were included in the TCR analyses, and larger cohorts for validation were called for by the authors. Higher pretreatment blood TCRbeta clonality and lower post-treatment tumor TCRbeta clonality were correlated with higher pretreatment blood Treg/Th17 ratios. After neoadjuvant nivolumab, non-responders showed significantly higher T cell clonality (Gini index) in PBMCs than responders did.

The TCR comes from a person aged 35 to 85 with oral cavity squamous cell carcinoma. This material consisted of PBMCs, taken before nivolumab (anti-PD-1) treatment. The V gene is TRBV7-6 and the J gene is TRBJ2-7; 13 junctional bases match TRBD2. The DNA sequence is given as TGTGCCAGCAGCTTAGGGGGGACTAGCGGGACTGAGCAGTACTTC. This codes for CASSLGGTSGTEQYF.